Presented here are 15 T cell receptor beta chains from one specimen sequenced in a study of blood T cell repertoires in COVID-19. Sequenced by immunoSEQ multiplex PCR; TCRdb stores in-frame clones only, minus some. This table holds around 250,000 clones, about 89% found once. The sequenced sample was PBMCs or T cells enriched from blood (not recorded which). The receptors were sampled from a woman under 40 who had recovered from COVID-19.

The chain recombines TRBV7-9 with TRBJ2-5; 8 nucleotides agree with TRBD1. Germline CDR1 and CDR2: SEHNR and FQNEAQ (reference sequence). J was trimmed by 4 bases and V by 5 bases; bases with no gene match: 6. The CDR3 runs to 14 residues. The CDR3 DNA reads as TGTGCCAGCAGCGCAAACAGGGGGGTAGAGACCCAGTACTTC. It specifies CASSANRGVETQYF.

J is TRBJ2-2 and V is TRBV5-1, with 10 bases aligning to TRBD1. J was trimmed by 4 bases and V by 0 bases; bases with no gene match: 3. The germline gives CDR1 SGHRS, CDR2 YFSETQ. This CDR3 contains 16 residues. CDR3 sequence: CASSLGQGASTGELFF. Here the CDR3 DNA reads TGCGCCAGCAGCTTGGGACAGGGGGCGAGCACCGGGGAGCTGTTTTTT. Together with reference TRBV5-1 and TRBJ2-2, the CDR3 gives the full variable domain: KAGVTQTPRYLIKTRGQQVTLSCSPISGHRSVSWYQQTPGQGLQFLFEYFSETQRNKGNFPGRFSGRQFSNSRSEMNVSTLELGDSALYLCASSLGQGASTGELFFGEGSRLTVL.

V usage is TRBV7-9 and J usage is TRBJ2-1; 9 positions match TRBD2. The CDR3 is 15 amino acids. The V gene end was trimmed by 3 bases and the J gene end by 6 bases; junction bases not matched to a gene: 6. Germline CDR1 is SEHNR and CDR2 is FQNEAQ (reference sequence). The CDR3 sequence: CASSFMLAGPNEQFF. In DNA, the CDR3 is TGTGCCAGCAGCTTTATGCTAGCGGGACCCAATGAGCAGTTCTTC. The entire variable domain, with the rest obtained from reference TRBV7-9 and TRBJ2-1, is as follows: DTGVSQNPRHKITKRGQNVTFRCDPISEHNRLYWYRQTLGQGPEFLTYFQNEAQLEKSRLLSDRFSAERPKGSFSTLEIQRTEQGDSAMYLCASSFMLAGPNEQFFGPGTRLTVL.

The chain is built from TRBV9 and TRBJ1-1, with a tentative D call TRBD1 (6 bases). This CDR3 has 12 amino acids. The germline V gene encodes CDR1 SGDLS and CDR2 YYNGEE. Trimming removed 0 bases from V and 7 bases from J, with 7 bases in between. This CDR3 reads CASSVEGGEAFF. For the CDR3, the DNA is TGTGCCAGCAGCGTAGAAGGGGGTGAAGCTTTCTTT. The full variable domain, completed using reference TRBV9 and TRBJ1-1, is DSGVTQTPKHLITATGQRVTLRCSPRSGDLSVYWYQQSLDQGLQFLIQYYNGEERAKGNILERFSAQQFPDLHSELNLSSLELGDSALYFCASSVEGGEAFFGQGTRLTVV.

This clone is a singleton in its sample. The V gene is TRBV6-2 or TRBV6-3, the J gene TRBJ1-2; D may be TRBD1 (6 bases). Germline lookup yields CDR1 MNHEY and CDR2 SVGEGT. V was trimmed by 3 bases and J by 4 bases, leaving 18 bases between them. CDR3 size: 16 residues. The CDR3 DNA is TGTGCCAGCAGTTATGACAGGCCGGCCCTCCGCTATGGCTACACCTTC. Residues: CASSYDRPALRYGYTF.

This clone was counted a single time. The chain carries TRBV5-1 and TRBJ2-5; possible D gene TRBD2, 5 bases. Germline assignment: CDR1 SGHRS and CDR2 YFSETQ. V lost 4 bases and J lost 4, with 14 bases in between. The CDR3 sequence is 14 residues long. The CDR3 DNA sequence: TGCGCCAGCAGCCGCGGAGGTAATAGAGAGACCCAGTACTTC. This translates into CASSRGGNRETQYF.

The rearrangement uses TRBV27 and TRBJ1-2, with D tentatively TRBD1 (6 bases). Trimming pared 8 bases from V and 7 bases from J, leaving 17 bases between. Germline lookup yields CDR1 MNHEY and CDR2 SMNVEV (reference sequence). The CDR3 is made up of 13 amino acids. The CDR3 reads CASRRRGAVGYTF. The CDR3 nucleotides read TGTGCCAGCCGCCGCCGGGGGGCAGTTGGCTACACCTTC.

The chain couples TRBV6-5 to TRBJ2-7; 7 bases fit TRBD1. Germline CDR1 and CDR2: MNHEY and SVGAGI. The CDR3 is 11 amino acids. V lost 5 bases, J lost 6 bases, and 1 base stayed unmatched. The CDR3 coding sequence is TGTGCCAGCAGTAGGGGGCGCGAGCAGTACTTC. This translates into CASSRGREQYF.

This sequence joins TRBV5-4 and TRBJ1-1; perhaps TRBD1 as D (5 bases). Germline lookup yields CDR1 SGHNT and CDR2 YYREEE (reference sequence). V was pared by 0 bases and J by 5 bases, with 11 bases between. CDR3 length equals 14 residues. The CDR3 reads CASSLDQGQTEAFF. DNA of the CDR3: TGTGCCAGCAGCTTGGATCAGGGTCAAACTGAAGCTTTCTTT.

This clone was seen more than once but under ten times. The chain combines TRBV4-3 with TRBJ1-2; D is undetermined. Deletions cut 0 bases from V and 4 bases from J, with 12 bases between. In germline, CDR1 is LGHNA, CDR2 YSLEER. The CDR3 length is 15 residues. This CDR3 is CASSQDFRGSYGYTF. The CDR3, as DNA: TGCGCCAGCAGCCAAGATTTCCGGGGTAGCTATGGCTACACCTTC.

The chain links TRBV3-1 (or the pseudogene TRBV3-2) to TRBJ1-1; possibly TRBD1 for D (6 bases). CDR1 is LGHDT and CDR2 is YNNKEL in the germline V gene (reference sequence). The germline V and J ends were trimmed by 0 bases and 4 bases, with 18 bases remaining between them. This CDR3 spans 17 amino acids. In DNA, the CDR3 is TGTGCCAGCAGCCAAGAGTTAACAGGGATTGGTGGCACTGAAGCTTTCTTT. It specifies CASSQELTGIGGTEAFF.

The chain joins TRBV7-3 to TRBJ2-3; TRBD2 agrees at 7 bases. V dropped 4 bases and J dropped 14; count of bases not matched to a gene: 12. Germline V gene data show CDR1 as SGHTA and CDR2 as FQGTGA. The CDR3 consists of 13 residues. CDR3 amino acids: CASSYNRGEVAYF. CDR3 bases: TGTGCCAGCAGCTACAACCGGGGGGAGGTAGCGTATTTT.

This clone was seen once. This chain joins TRBV11-1 and TRBJ2-1; TRBD2 agrees at 7 bases. This CDR3 comprises 16 residues. V dropped 5 bases and J dropped 2; count of bases not matched to a gene: 9. In germline, CDR1 is SGHAT, CDR2 FQDESV (reference sequence). The CDR3 nucleotides are TGTGCCAGCAGCCTTAGTGGCGCGGGAGCCTACAATGAGCAGTTCTTC. Its translation is CASSLSGAGAYNEQFF. Using reference TRBV11-1 and TRBJ2-1 for the parts outside the CDR3, the full variable domain is EAEVAQSPRYKITEKSQAVAFWCDPISGHATLYWYRQILGQGPELLVQFQDESVVDDSQLPKDRFSAERLKGVDSTLKIQPAELGDSAMYLCASSLSGAGAYNEQFFGPGTRLTVL.

The rearrangement links TRBV7-9 to TRBJ1-2, with 7 bases aligning to TRBD1. The germline V gene encodes CDR1 SEHNR and CDR2 FQNEAQ (reference sequence). The CDR3 has 14 amino acids. The ends lost 1 base at V and 5 bases at J; junction bases unmatched: 4. DNA of the CDR3: TGTGCCAGCAGCTTAGGACAGGGAGGATATGGCTACACCTTC. This translates into CASSLGQGGYGYTF.

The chain is built from TRBV11-2 and TRBJ2-7; D might be TRBD2 (5 bases). From germline, CDR1 is SGHAT and CDR2 FQNNGV. Deletions cut 1 base from V and 1 base from J, with 17 bases between. CDR3 length: 17 residues. The CDR3 spells CASSLGRGPLISYEQYF. CDR3 in DNA: TGTGCCAGCAGCTTAGGTAGAGGGCCCTTGATTTCCTACGAGCAGTACTTC.